The sequence of this TCR beta chain was determined in a study of T cell repertoires in cytomegalovirus infection. At the level of the study: TCR beta signatures that were public indicated CMV infection and matching HLA type. Study observations and caveats: CMV-specific TCR beta clonotypes restricted by HLA-C dominated the ex vivo response. Pooled public TCR beta family frequency picked out CMV carriers with the relevant HLA.

Via MiXCR, TCRdb re-called the reads, giving one row per CDR3 protein. Of 68,000 or so distinct CDR3 sequences in the sample, approximately 22% were seen once. A few counts support this clonotype. Antigen unknown. CDR1 and CDR2 from the germline V gene are MNHEY and SVGEGT. V gave up 2 bases and J gave up 2 bases, with 26 bases separating them. The CDR3 is made up of 20 amino acids. The sequenced material came from PBMCs, sequenced either directly or after in vitro stimulation (not recorded which). V gene TRBV6-2 or TRBV6-3 combines with J gene TRBJ2-3; D unclear. The origin of this receptor is a human donor in good health (CMV status not recorded). Some clones in this sample may be carry-over from other donors' samples. The CDR3 reads CASSYGWKGKVKEYTDTQYF. The CDR3 DNA is TGTGCCAGCAGTTACGGCTGGAAAGGGAAAGTTAAGGAGTACACAGATACGCAGTATTTT.